This T cell receptor beta chain appears in the sequencing data of a study of CD8 T cells in Susac syndrome. Reverse transcription of roughly 0.5 to 1 ug RNA was carried out with random hexamers. Amplification of the TCR beta CDR3 was carried out by immunoSEQ multiplex PCR, which spanned a total of 54 Vbeta and 13 Jbeta segments. Via MiXCR, TCRdb re-called the immunoSEQ multiplex PCR reads, giving one row per CDR3 protein. The sample comprises 70,000 to 100,000 distinct CDR3 sequences, around 96% of which are singletons, and 0.55% to 0.75% rests with the top ten. Trimming removed 4 bases at V and 6 bases at J, with 15 bases between. This CDR3 comprises 15 residues.

This rearrangement joins TRBV12-3 or TRBV12-4 to TRBJ1-4; D not resolved. The sequenced material came from CD8+ T cells from PBMCs. The receptor comes from a human donor with Susac syndrome. In DNA, the CDR3 is TGTGCCAGCAGTTCCTATGGGCATGGGGATGAAAAACTGTTTTTT. Encoded protein: CASSSYGHGDEKLFF.